This T cell receptor beta chain was identified during a study of cytomegalovirus exposure and HLA in healthy donors. Overall study results and limits: Confirmation was obtained in vitro that a few CMV-associated chains are specific for CMV antigens. A highly shared variant cluster was judged a likely technical artifact. Analyses of presence/absence relied on an assumption of roughly uniform sequencing depth across donors. A missense DCLRE1C variant was associated with V- and J-gene trimming of TCR beta chains in a later analysis, and an independent cohort replicated the association.

About this clone: Its antigen is not known.

Per the germline V gene, CDR1 is ENHRY and CDR2 is SYGVKD. This CDR3 region has 15 residues. Trimming pared 9 bases from V and 2 bases from J, leaving 18 bases between. PCR amplification relied on 60 Vbeta primers (plus 13 Jbeta primers). Sequencing used immunoSEQ multiplex PCR; TCRdb keeps in-frame clones, though not all of them. This sample has roughly 100,000 clones, with 60% to 80% found just once. The material sequenced was PBMCs. The chain recombines TRBV10-3 with TRBJ2-3; the D gene is possibly TRBD2 (7 bases). The receptor's source is a man aged 40-49 years in good health and CMV-seronegative. The CDR3 DNA reads as TGTGCCATGTCTCCGGTTGGGGGGGCCACAGATACGCAGTATTTT. As protein: CAMSPVGGATDTQYF.